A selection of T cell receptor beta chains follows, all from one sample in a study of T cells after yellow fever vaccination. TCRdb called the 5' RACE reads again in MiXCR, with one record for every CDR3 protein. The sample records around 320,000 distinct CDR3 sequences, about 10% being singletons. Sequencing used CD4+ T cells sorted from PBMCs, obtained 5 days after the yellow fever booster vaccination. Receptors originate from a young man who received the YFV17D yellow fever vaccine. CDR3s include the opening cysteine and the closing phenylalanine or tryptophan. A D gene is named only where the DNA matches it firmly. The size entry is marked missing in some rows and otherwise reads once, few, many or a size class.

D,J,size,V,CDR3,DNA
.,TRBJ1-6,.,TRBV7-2,CASSFIHGGSSPLHF,TGTGCCAGCAGCTTCATACACGGGGGCTCTTCACCCCTCCACTTT
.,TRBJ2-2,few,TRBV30,CAWSVGHPDTGELFF,TGTGCCTGGAGTGTGGGACACCCCGACACCGGGGAGCTGTTTTTT
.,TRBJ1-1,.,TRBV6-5,CASSVPGPPREAFF,TGTGCCAGCAGTGTCCCCGGACCCCCGAGGGAAGCTTTCTTT
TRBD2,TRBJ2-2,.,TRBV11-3,CASSAKLAGNTGELFF,TGTGCCAGCAGCGCTAAACTAGCGGGGAACACCGGGGAGCTGTTTTTT
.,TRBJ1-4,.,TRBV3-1,CASSQVWVGNEKLFF,TGTGCCAGCAGCCAAGTATGGGTCGGTAATGAAAAACTGTTTTTT
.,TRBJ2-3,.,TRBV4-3,CASSQGTVGPPPYF,TGCGCCAGCAGCCAAGGGACGGTGGGACCCCCCCCGTATTTT
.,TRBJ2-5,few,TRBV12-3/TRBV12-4,CASRWSGLEETQYF,TGTGCCAGCAGGTGGAGCGGGTTGGAAGAGACCCAGTACTTC
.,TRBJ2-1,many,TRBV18,CASSPPRGSSYNEQFF,TGTGCCAGCTCACCGCCTCGGGGAAGTTCCTACAATGAGCAGTTCTTC
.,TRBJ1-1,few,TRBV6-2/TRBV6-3,CASSYRGQNTEAFF,TGTGCCAGCAGTTACCGGGGACAAAACACTGAAGCTTTCTTT
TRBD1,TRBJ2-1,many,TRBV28,CASSPATGVFDNEQFF,TGTGCCAGCAGTCCTGCGACAGGGGTTTTCGACAATGAGCAGTTCTTC
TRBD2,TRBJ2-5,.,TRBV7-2,CASSFGGGSETQYF,TGTGCCAGCAGCTTCGGCGGGGGGAGTGAGACCCAGTACTTC
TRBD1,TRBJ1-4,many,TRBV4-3,CASSQDGQGSEKLFF,TGCGCCAGCAGCCAAGATGGACAGGGGAGTGAAAAACTGTTTTTT
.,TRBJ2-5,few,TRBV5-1,CASMAGTYQETQYF,TGCGCCAGCATGGCGGGGACGTACCAAGAGACCCAGTACTTC
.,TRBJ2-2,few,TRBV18,CASSPPRGRGTGELFF,TGTGCCAGCTCACCACCGCGAGGGCGCGGGACCGGGGAGCTGTTTTTT
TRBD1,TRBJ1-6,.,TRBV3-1,CASSRRDRGLYSPLHF,TGTGCCAGCAGCAGAAGGGACAGGGGGCTCTATTCACCCCTCCACTTT
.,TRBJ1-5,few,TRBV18,CASSEGEGQPQHF,TGTGCCAGCTCCGAGGGGGAAGGTCAGCCCCAGCATTTT
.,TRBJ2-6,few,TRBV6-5,CASIGVRGANVLTF,TGTGCCAGCATAGGGGTGAGGGGGGCCAACGTCCTGACTTTC
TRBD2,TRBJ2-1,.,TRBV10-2,CASREAGGYNEQFF,TGCGCCAGCAGGGAAGCGGGGGGGTACAATGAGCAGTTCTTC
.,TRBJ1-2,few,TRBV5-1,CASSLGARSFGYGYTF,TGCGCCAGCAGCTTGGGGGCCAGGTCCTTTGGCTATGGCTACACCTTC
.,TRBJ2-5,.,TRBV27,CASSLTRTMRRETQYF,TGTGCCAGCAGTCTCACCCGGACAATGAGACGGGAGACCCAGTACTTC
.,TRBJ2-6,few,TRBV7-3,CASTLVKGDSLSGANVLTF,TGTGCCAGCACCCTTGTCAAGGGGGATTCGCTTTCTGGGGCCAACGTCCTGACTTTC
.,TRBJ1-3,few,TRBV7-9,CASSLGAAPRNTIYF,TGTGCCAGCAGCTTAGGGGCAGCTCCCAGAAACACCATATATTTT
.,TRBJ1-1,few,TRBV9,CASSPTGSRETEAFF,TGTGCCAGCAGCCCCACAGGGTCCCGAGAGACTGAAGCTTTCTTT
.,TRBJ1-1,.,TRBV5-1,CASSTRNTGISEAFF,TGCGCCAGCAGCACCCGAAATACAGGGATATCTGAAGCTTTCTTT
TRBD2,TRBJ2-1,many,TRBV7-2,CASSSTSGEYNEQFF,TGTGCCAGCAGCTCGACTAGCGGGGAGTACAATGAGCAGTTCTTC
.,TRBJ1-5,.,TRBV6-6,CASSYFRVGNQPQHF,TGTGCCAGCAGTTACTTCAGGGTTGGCAATCAGCCCCAGCATTTT
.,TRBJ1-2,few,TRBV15,CATSRDYLKGGYTF,TGTGCCACCAGCAGAGACTATCTTAAGGGGGGCTACACCTTC
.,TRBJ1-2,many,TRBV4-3,CASSQDLVDNYGYTF,TGCGCCAGCAGCCAAGATCTGGTTGATAACTATGGCTACACCTTC
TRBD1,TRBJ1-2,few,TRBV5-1,CASSDGQGEGYTF,TGCGCCAGCAGCGACGGACAGGGAGAAGGCTACACCTTC
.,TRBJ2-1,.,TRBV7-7,CASSLRETAVIPNEQFF,TGTGCTAGCAGCCTCCGAGAGACAGCGGTCATCCCGAATGAGCAGTTCTTC
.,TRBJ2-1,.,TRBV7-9,CASSLQYGEQFF,TGTGCCAGCAGCCTACAGTACGGTGAGCAGTTCTTC
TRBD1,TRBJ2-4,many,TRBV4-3,CASSQETGGGVALAKNIQYF,TGCGCCAGCAGCCAGGAGACAGGGGGCGGAGTGGCTCTAGCCAAAAACATTCAGTACTTC
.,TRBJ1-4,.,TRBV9,CASSVGQTNEKLFF,TGTGCCAGCAGCGTAGGACAGACTAATGAAAAACTGTTTTTT
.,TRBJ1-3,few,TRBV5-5,CASSPGRPAGNTIYF,TGTGCCAGCAGCCCCGGTCGTCCCGCTGGAAACACCATATATTTT
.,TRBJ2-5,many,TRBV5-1,CASSSPGVETQYF,TGCGCCAGCAGCTCCCCGGGGGTAGAGACCCAGTACTTC
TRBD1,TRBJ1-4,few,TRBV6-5,CASSYTTGKNGEKLFF,TGTGCCAGCAGCTACACGACAGGGAAGAATGGCGAAAAACTGTTTTTT
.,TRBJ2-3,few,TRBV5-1,CASSLDSPTDTQYF,TGCGCCAGCAGCTTGGACAGCCCGACAGATACGCAGTATTTT